This T cell receptor beta chain was identified during a study of T cells in Graves' hyperthyroidism and ophthalmopathy. Study conclusions and caveats: Ophthalmopathy was distinguished from stable hyperthyroidism by 13 V-J signatures. Blood also showed most of the thyroid clonotypes that were expanded above 0.001.

Diagnosing involved the use of clinical symptoms, serum thyroxine and TRAb, thyroid ultrasound and orbital computed tomography. Each 10 ml fresh peripheral blood draw supplied the PBMCs. The investigators amplified TCR beta CDR3 regions from RNA transcripts. First-round RT-PCR targeting the TCR CDR3 was performed with the HTBI primer set. Each CDR3 protein gets one entry after TCRdb re-called the multiplex PCR reads with MiXCR. The table records roughly 700,000 distinct CDR3 sequences, around 15% of them present only once. This clonotype has ten or more counts. The antigen is unknown. V was clipped by 1 base and J by 3 bases, with 7 bases between them. The CDR3 runs to 13 residues. Looked up from germline, CDR1 is SGHKS and CDR2 is YYEKEE (reference sequence).

The sequencing sample was made of blood. The chain uses TRBV5-5 and TRBJ1-1; D not certain. The receptor comes from a man in his forties or fifties with Graves' hyperthyroidism. Written as DNA, the CDR3 is TGTGCCAGCAGCTTGCCCTCAGACACTGAAGCTTTCTTT. This codes for CASSLPSDTEAFF.